The 21 T cell receptor beta chains below all came from one sample that was sequenced in a study of post-analysis software for immune sequencing data. Points from the study as a whole: Several TRBV segments (TRBV5-6, TRBV5-1 and TRBV20-1 among them) occurred more frequently in patients than in controls.

The antigens for these receptors are not known. Unique molecular identifiers were present in the TCR beta cDNA libraries. TCRdb passed the PCR reads through MiXCR, listing each CDR3 protein once. The sample shows roughly 670,000 distinct CDR3 sequences, 59% of them seen only once. The specimen was blood. These receptors all come from a girl aged 2 to 9 with multiple sclerosis.

The rearrangement links TRBV6-6 to TRBJ2-3; TRBD2 agrees at 7 bases. After removal of 1 base from V and 2 bases from J, the junction contained 6 bases not matched to a gene. The CDR3 is 16 residues long. The germline CDR1 and CDR2 sequences are MNHNY and SVGAGI (reference sequence). The CDR3, as DNA: TGTGCCAGCAGTTACTTCCGAGGGACTACCACAGATACGCAGTATTTT. It is translated as CASSYFRGTTTDTQYF.

This chain connects TRBV10-3 to TRBJ2-3; TRBD1 aligns across 7 bases. The CDR3 is 19 amino acids. Germline V gene data show CDR1 as ENHRY and CDR2 as SYGVKD. V was clipped by 1 base and J by 2 bases; unmatched bases: 15. Written as DNA, the CDR3 is TGTGCCATCAGTGAGTTAGGCCCACCTACAGGGGCCTCCACAGATACGCAGTATTTT. It is translated as CAISELGPPTGASTDTQYF.

This clonotype was observed a few times. Written as DNA, the CDR3 is TGTGCCAGCAGCTTCCGAACGGGAGGGACCGATGAGCAGTTCTTC. It is translated as CASSFRTGGTDEQFF. The V gene is TRBV5-6, the J gene TRBJ2-1; 8 bases fit TRBD2. CDR1 is SGHDT, CDR2 YYEEEE, per germline. The CDR3 is made up of 15 amino acids. With 2 bases clipped from V and 8 bases from J, the junction kept 9 bases outside the gene matches.

This clonotype has a handful of counts. The J gene is TRBJ2-1, the V gene TRBV11-3; D uncertain. The CDR3 consists of 14 residues. Germline V gives CDR1 SGHNT, CDR2 YENEEA. The germline V and J ends were trimmed by 6 bases and 1 base, with 10 bases remaining between them. The CDR3 DNA follows: TGTGCCAGCAGTTCCAGTTCGTCCTACAATGAGCAGTTCTTC. As protein: CASSSSSSYNEQFF.

V usage is TRBV29-1 and J usage is TRBJ2-1; the D call may be TRBD1 or TRBD2 (5 bases each). Trimming removed 7 bases from V and 4 bases from J, with 11 bases in between. The CDR3 totals 12 residues. In germline, CDR1 is SQVTM, CDR2 ANQGSEA. DNA for the CDR3: TGCAGCGCGGGGACGCGTTACAATGAGCAGTTCTTC. This encodes CSAGTRYNEQFF.

The chain couples TRBV7-9 to TRBJ2-3; 12 bases map to TRBD2. Germline values: CDR1 SEHNR, CDR2 FQNEAQ (reference sequence). The V segment lost 4 bases and the J segment 3 bases; nucleotides outside the gene matches: 8. This CDR3 has 17 amino acids. The CDR3 DNA reads TGTGCCAGCAGCTCCCCATGGACTAGCGGGATAACAGATACGCAGTATTTT. It specifies CASSSPWTSGITDTQYF.

V and J are TRBV12-3 or TRBV12-4 and TRBJ2-1, with D unclear. The CDR3 is 12 residues long. Trimming stripped 6 bases from V and 8 bases from J, with 11 bases between. CDR3 region: CASRDGRDEQFF. As DNA, the CDR3 is TGTGCCAGCAGGGACGGACGGGATGAGCAGTTCTTC.

The chain is built from TRBV6-5 and TRBJ2-4; 7 bases are a match to TRBD1. The assigned J gene may be wrong: the sequence end matches TRBJ2-5 better. Germline values: CDR1 MNHEY, CDR2 SVGAGI. The CDR3 is 12 residues long. Written as DNA, the CDR3 is TGTGCCAGCTGGGACAGAGGAGAGACCCAGTACTTC. The encoded protein is CASWDRGETQYF.

The genes are TRBV11-2 and TRBJ1-1; D is unresolved. V was clipped by 6 bases and J by 1 base, with 12 bases between them. Germline loops: CDR1 SGHAT, CDR2 FQNNGV. The CDR3 is 14 amino acids. The CDR3 reads CASRSGGRNTEAFF. CDR3 nucleotide sequence: TGTGCCAGCAGATCTGGAGGAAGGAACACTGAAGCTTTCTTT.

The V call is TRBV6-6, the J call TRBJ1-2; a weak D match, TRBD1 (6 bases). V lost 4 bases and J 4 bases, leaving 13 bases between the germline ends. CDR3 length: 14 residues. Germline-derived CDR1 and CDR2 are MNHNY and SVGAGI (reference sequence). The CDR3 loop reads CASSSQGNSYGYTF. CDR3 nucleotide sequence: TGTGCCAGCAGTTCCCAGGGGAACAGCTATGGCTACACCTTC.

This sequence joins TRBV11-2 and TRBJ2-3; D is possibly TRBD1 (6 bases). In germline, CDR1 is SGHAT, CDR2 FQNNGV. V was trimmed by 5 bases and J by 2 bases, leaving 14 bases between them. The CDR3 is made up of 15 amino acids. The chain's CDR3 is CASSQGSGLTDTQYF. CDR3 in DNA: TGTGCCAGCAGCCAGGGGAGCGGACTCACAGATACGCAGTATTTT.

This clonotype was recorded a few times. This chain connects TRBV7-9 to TRBJ2-4; D is perhaps TRBD2 (5 bases). The ends were cut back, 0 bases at V and 8 bases at J, with 17 bases in the middle. CDR1 and CDR2 (germline): SEHNR, FQNEAQ (reference sequence). CDR3 length: 16 residues. The CDR3 DNA reads as TGTGCCAGCAGCTTAGCGGGTGGGAGCACCTCAGACATTCAGTACTTC. Translation gives CASSLAGGSTSDIQYF.

Only a few counts were recorded for this clonotype. The chain couples TRBV10-3 to TRBJ2-7; D possibly uses TRBD1 or TRBD2 (5 bases each). Judging by the DNA end, TRBJ2-5 fits better; the J call may be wrong. This CDR3 has 14 amino acids. In germline, CDR1 is ENHRY, CDR2 SYGVKD. CDR3 DNA: TGTGCCATCAGTGAGTCTTCAGGGACCGAGACCCAGTACTTC. This encodes CAISESSGTETQYF.

A word on this clonotype: At one end, the junction sequence differs from germline, possibly due to a read error. The V call is TRBV29-1, the J call TRBJ2-3, with 9 bases identical to TRBD2. The CDR3 runs 14 residues. The V gene's germline CDR1 is SQVTM and CDR2 ANQGSEA. The CDR3 spells CSFDSSGKQDTQYF. CDR3 in DNA: TGCAGCTTTGATTCTAGCGGGAAACAGGATACGCAGTATTTT.

The V and J genes are TRBV4-2 and TRBJ2-7; 7 bases are a match to TRBD1. Germline CDR1 LGHNA, CDR2 YNFKEQ. The CDR3 loop spans 15 amino acids. Trimming at V came to 1 base and at J to 2 bases, leaving 5 bases not matched to a gene. In DNA form, the CDR3 reads TGTGCCAGCAGCCAAGGAACGGACAGGACCTACGAGCAGTACTTC. It is translated as CASSQGTDRTYEQYF.

V gene TRBV6-2 or TRBV6-3 combines with J gene TRBJ2-3, with TRBD1 matching over 7 bases. V shed 7 bases and J 2 bases; nucleotides not matched to a gene: 9. The V gene's germline CDR1 is MNHEY and CDR2 SVGEGT. This CDR3 comprises 15 residues. The CDR3 protein is CASKSGTVNTDTQYF. DNA of the CDR3: TGTGCCAGCAAATCAGGGACAGTCAACACAGATACGCAGTATTTT.

The sample holds a few counts of this clonotype. V usage is TRBV27 and J usage is TRBJ2-7; 12 bases map to TRBD2. CDR1 and CDR2 (germline): MNHEY, SMNVEV (reference sequence). This CDR3 is built from 15 residues. Germline trimming cut 4 bases from V and 6 bases from J; bases unmatched to any gene: 7. CDR3 region: CASSSSGRAPGEQYF. As DNA, the CDR3 is TGTGCCAGCAGTTCTAGCGGGAGGGCTCCGGGCGAGCAGTACTTC.

Of note for this clonotype: Germline is not matched at one junction end, which may reflect a read error. V and J are TRBV7-2 and TRBJ2-7, with TRBD2 identical over 12 bases. The CDR3 extends over 14 amino acids. CDR1 is SGHTA and CDR2 is FQGNSA in the germline V gene. The CDR3 DNA reads as TGTGCCAGCAGCCTAGCGGGGGGGCAGTACGAGCAGTACTTC. It translates to CASSLAGGQYEQYF.

This chain joins TRBV4-3 and TRBJ1-1; D is undetermined. Looked up from germline, CDR1 is LGHNA and CDR2 is YSLEER. V lost 6 bases and J 1 base, leaving 12 bases between the germline ends. The CDR3 runs 14 residues. The CDR3: CASRGELQNTEAFF. The CDR3 nucleotides read TGCGCCAGCAGGGGAGAACTTCAGAACACTGAAGCTTTCTTT.

V usage is TRBV12-3 or TRBV12-4 and J usage is TRBJ2-5; 7 bases fit TRBD2. With 3 bases clipped from V and 1 base from J, the junction kept 5 bases outside the gene matches. There are 15 residues in the CDR3. The CDR3 bases are TGTGCCAGCAGTTTTTCGTCTAGCGGCCAAGAGACCCAGTACTTC. It encodes CASSFSSSGQETQYF.

This chain links TRBV18 with TRBJ2-5, with D hard to call. CDR3 length: 13 amino acids. Germline-derived CDR1 and CDR2 are KGHSH and LQKENI. Trimming took off 4 bases at V and 3 bases at J, with 9 bases between the two ends. CDR3 loop: CASSRGTEETQYF. The CDR3 DNA reads as TGTGCCAGCTCACGAGGTACCGAAGAGACCCAGTACTTC.